This TCR beta chain was sequenced during a study of T cells in Graves' hyperthyroidism and ophthalmopathy. V lost 0 bases, J lost 8 bases, and 3 bases stayed unmatched. The CDR3 sequence is 13 residues long. CDR1 is MNHEY, CDR2 SVGAGI, per germline. TCR beta CDR3 sequences were amplified from RNA transcripts. Carried out on the TCR CDR3, a first-round RT-PCR used the HTBI primer set. MiXCR, run by TCRdb on the multiplex PCR reads, gives a single entry per CDR3 protein. The repertoire includes hundreds of thousands of distinct CDR3 sequences, approximately 25% of them detected once, and 11% sits in the top ten.

The TCR comes from a woman aged 25-40 years with Graves' ophthalmopathy. Sequencing input: blood. This rearrangement joins TRBV6-5 to TRBJ1-2; TRBD1 agrees at 7 bases. In DNA, the CDR3 is TGTGCCAGCAGTTACTCCAGGGGGGAAGGCTACACCTTC. Its protein is CASSYSRGEGYTF.